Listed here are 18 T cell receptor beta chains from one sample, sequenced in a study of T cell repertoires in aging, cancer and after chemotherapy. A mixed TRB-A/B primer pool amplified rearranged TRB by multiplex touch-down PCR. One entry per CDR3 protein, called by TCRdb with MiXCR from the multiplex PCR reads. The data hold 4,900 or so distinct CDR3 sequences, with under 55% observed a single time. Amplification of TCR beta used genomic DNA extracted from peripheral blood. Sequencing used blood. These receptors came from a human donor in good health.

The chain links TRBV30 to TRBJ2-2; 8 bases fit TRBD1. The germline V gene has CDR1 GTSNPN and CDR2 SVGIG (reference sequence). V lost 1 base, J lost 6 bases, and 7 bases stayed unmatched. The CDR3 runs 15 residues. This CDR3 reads CAWSDGTGLAGELFF. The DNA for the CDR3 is TGTGCCTGGAGTGACGGGACAGGCCTTGCCGGGGAGCTGTTTTTT.

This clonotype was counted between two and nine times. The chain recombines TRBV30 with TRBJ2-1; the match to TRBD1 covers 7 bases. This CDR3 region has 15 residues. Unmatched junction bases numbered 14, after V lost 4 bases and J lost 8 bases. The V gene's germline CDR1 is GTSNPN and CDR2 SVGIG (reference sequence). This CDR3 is CAWNKGGRVADEQFF. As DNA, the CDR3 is TGTGCCTGGAATAAAGGGGGCAGGGTTGCGGATGAGCAGTTCTTC.

CDR3 in amino acids: CASSLSGYGYTF. CDR3 bases: TGTGCCAGCAGTTTATCAGGCTATGGCTACACCTTC. The V and J genes are TRBV6-5 and TRBJ1-2; no firm D call. The germline V and J ends were trimmed by 4 bases and 4 bases, with 7 bases remaining between them. The CDR3 has 12 residues. Germline CDR1 MNHEY, CDR2 SVGAGI.

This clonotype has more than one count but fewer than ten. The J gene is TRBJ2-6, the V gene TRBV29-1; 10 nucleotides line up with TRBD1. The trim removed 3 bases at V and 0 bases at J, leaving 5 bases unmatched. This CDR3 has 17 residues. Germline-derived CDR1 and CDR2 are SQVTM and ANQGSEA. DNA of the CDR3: TGCAGCGTTGACTGGGACAGGGGCTCCTCTGGGGCCAACGTCCTGACTTTC. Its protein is CSVDWDRGSSGANVLTF. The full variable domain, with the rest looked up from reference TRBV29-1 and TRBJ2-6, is SAVISQKPSRDICQRGTSLTIQCQVDSQVTMMFWYRQQPGQSLTLIATANQGSEATYESGFVIDKFPISRPNLTFSTLTVSNMSPEDSSIYLCSVDWDRGSSGANVLTFGAGSRLTVL.

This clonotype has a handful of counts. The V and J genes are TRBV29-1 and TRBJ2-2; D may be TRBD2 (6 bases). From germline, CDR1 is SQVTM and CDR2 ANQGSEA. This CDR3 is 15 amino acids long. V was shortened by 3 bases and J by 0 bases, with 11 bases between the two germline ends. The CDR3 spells CSVDLSGTNTGELFF. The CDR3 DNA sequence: TGCAGCGTTGATCTTAGCGGCACGAACACCGGGGAGCTGTTTTTT.

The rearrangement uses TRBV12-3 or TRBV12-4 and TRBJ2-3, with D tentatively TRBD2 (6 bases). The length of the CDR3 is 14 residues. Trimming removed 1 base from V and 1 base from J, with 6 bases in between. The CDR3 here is CASSLGGGTDTQYF. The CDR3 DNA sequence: TGTGCCAGCAGTTTAGGCGGGGGCACAGATACGCAGTATTTT.

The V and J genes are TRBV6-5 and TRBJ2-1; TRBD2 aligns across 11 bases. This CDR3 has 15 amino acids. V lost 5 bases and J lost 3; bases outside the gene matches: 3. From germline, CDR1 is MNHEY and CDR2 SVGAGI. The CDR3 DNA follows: TGTGCCAGCAGTCAACTAGCGGGGGACTACAATGAGCAGTTCTTC. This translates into CASSQLAGDYNEQFF.

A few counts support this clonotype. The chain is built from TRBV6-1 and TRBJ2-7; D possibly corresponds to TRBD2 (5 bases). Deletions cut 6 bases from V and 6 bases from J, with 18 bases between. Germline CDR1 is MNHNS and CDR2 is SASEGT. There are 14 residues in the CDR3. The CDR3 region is CASRDLAHRPEQYF. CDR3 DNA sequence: TGTGCCAGCAGGGATCTAGCACATAGGCCCGAGCAGTACTTC.

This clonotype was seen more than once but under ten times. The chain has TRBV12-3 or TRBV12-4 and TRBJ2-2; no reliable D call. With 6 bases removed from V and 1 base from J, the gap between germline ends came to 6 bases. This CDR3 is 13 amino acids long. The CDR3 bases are TGTGCCAGCAGACGACAGAACACCGGGGAGCTGTTTTTT. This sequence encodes CASRRQNTGELFF.

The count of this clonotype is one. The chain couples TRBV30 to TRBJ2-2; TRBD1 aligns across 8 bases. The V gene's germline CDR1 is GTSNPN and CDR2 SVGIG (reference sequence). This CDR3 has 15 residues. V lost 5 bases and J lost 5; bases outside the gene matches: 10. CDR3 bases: TGTGCCTGGGGGTCCGGGACAGGACTAACCGGGGAGCTGTTTTTT. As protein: CAWGSGTGLTGELFF.

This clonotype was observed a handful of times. The CDR3 region is CASSQDLSSGANVLTF. The CDR3 DNA follows: TGTGCCAGCAGCCAAGATCTCAGCTCTGGGGCCAACGTCCTGACTTTC. The genes are TRBV7-6 and TRBJ2-6; D not resolved. Germline V lookup: CDR1 SGHVS, CDR2 FNYEAQ. The CDR3 length is 16 residues. V was clipped by 5 bases and J by 0 bases, with 11 bases between them.

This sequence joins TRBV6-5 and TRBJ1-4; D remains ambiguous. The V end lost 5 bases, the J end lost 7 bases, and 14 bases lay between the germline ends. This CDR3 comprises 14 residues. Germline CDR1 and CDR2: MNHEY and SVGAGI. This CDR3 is CASSTGLEGEKLFF. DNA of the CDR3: TGTGCCAGCAGTACGGGCCTCGAGGGTGAAAAACTGTTTTTT.

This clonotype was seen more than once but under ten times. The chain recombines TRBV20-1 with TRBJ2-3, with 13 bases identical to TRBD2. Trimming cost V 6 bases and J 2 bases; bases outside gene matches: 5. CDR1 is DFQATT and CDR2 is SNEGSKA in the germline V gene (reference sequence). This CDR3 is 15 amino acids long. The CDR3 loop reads CSAQTSGGDTDTQYF. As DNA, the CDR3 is TGCAGTGCACAAACTAGCGGGGGGGACACAGATACGCAGTATTTT.

The DNA of the CDR3 is TGTGCCAGCAGCTTAGGGCTTCGGGGCACCGGGGAGCTGTTTTTT. Translated, it gives CASSLGLRGTGELFF. The genes are TRBV7-9 and TRBJ2-2, with D perhaps TRBD2 (5 bases). The V and J ends lost 1 base and 4 bases respectively, with 10 bases between them. From germline, CDR1 is SEHNR and CDR2 FQNEAQ (reference sequence). CDR3 length: 15 amino acids.

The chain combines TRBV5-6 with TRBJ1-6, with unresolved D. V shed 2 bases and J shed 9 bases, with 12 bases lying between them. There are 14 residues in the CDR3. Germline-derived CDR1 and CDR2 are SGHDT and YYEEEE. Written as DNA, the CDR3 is TGTGCCAGCAGCTTTTCGGTACTTAGTTCACCCCTCCACTTT. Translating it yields CASSFSVLSSPLHF.

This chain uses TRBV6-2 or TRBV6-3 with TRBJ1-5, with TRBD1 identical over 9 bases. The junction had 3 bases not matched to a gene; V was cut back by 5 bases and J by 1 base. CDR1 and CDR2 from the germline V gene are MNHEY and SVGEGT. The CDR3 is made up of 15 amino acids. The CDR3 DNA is TGTGCCAGCAGTCCGGACAGGGGAAGCAATCAGCCCCAGCATTTT. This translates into CASSPDRGSNQPQHF.

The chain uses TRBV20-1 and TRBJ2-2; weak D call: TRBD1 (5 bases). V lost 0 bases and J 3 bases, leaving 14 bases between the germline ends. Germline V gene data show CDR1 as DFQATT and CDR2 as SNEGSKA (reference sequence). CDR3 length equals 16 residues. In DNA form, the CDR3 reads TGCAGTGCTAGAGATAGGCAGGGTAGGGACACCGGGGAGCTGTTTTTT. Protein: CSARDRQGRDTGELFF.

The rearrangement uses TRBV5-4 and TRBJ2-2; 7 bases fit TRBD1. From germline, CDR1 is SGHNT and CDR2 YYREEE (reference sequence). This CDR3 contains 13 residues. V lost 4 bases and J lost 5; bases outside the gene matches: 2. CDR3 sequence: CASSTGQTGELFF. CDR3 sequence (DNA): TGTGCCAGCAGCACGGGACAGACCGGGGAGCTGTTTTTT.